The 29 T cell receptor beta chains given below trace back to one sample, sequenced in a study of graft-versus-host responses after intestinal transplantation (dated by TCRdb to the early 2020s). Libraries were constructed by the immunoSEQ multiplex PCR assay. TCRdb mirrors the immuneACCESS table, restricted to in-frame sequences. Some clones are absent from its copies; in checked studies, under half trace to an unresolved V gene, and the reason for the others is unknown. The sample data list 20,000 to 30,000 clones, and approximately 91% of these were observed just once. The ten largest make up roughly 2% of the sample. The sequences come from PBMCs, collected 39 to 40 days after intestinal transplant. These receptors all come from a human patient who received an intestinal transplant, so some T cells may come from the graft donor.

The chain recombines TRBV19 with TRBJ1-1; a weak D match, TRBD1 (5 bases). Germline V CDR1 and CDR2: LNHDA, SQIVND (reference sequence). The CDR3 contains 14 residues. Trimming took off 10 bases at V and 8 bases at J, with 23 bases between the two ends. As DNA, the CDR3 is TGTGCCACCCCGCGGGGCAGTGGCCCCGTGGAAGCTTTCTTT. It translates to CATPRGSGPVEAFF. Using reference TRBV19 and TRBJ1-1 for the parts outside the CDR3, the full variable domain is DGGITQSPKYLFRKEGQNVTLSCEQNLNHDAMYWYRQDPGQGLRLIYYSQIVNDFQKGDIAEGYSVSREKKESFPLTVTSAQKNPTAFYLCATPRGSGPVEAFFGQGTRLTVV.

The CDR3 protein is CASSPRQALYGYTF. The CDR3 DNA reads TGTGCCAGCAGCCCCCGGCAGGCGCTATATGGCTACACCTTC. This chain links TRBV5-4 with TRBJ1-2; D is ambiguous. The CDR3 is made up of 14 amino acids. Looked up from germline, CDR1 is SGHNT and CDR2 is YYREEE (reference sequence). V lost 4 bases, J lost 5 bases, and 15 bases lay in between.

The CDR3 nucleotides are TGTGCCAGCAGTTCCGGGGTCGGGACAGGGGTCCCTTATGGGTCCTACGAGCAGTACTTC. It translates to CASSSGVGTGVPYGSYEQYF. The V and J genes are TRBV28 and TRBJ2-7, with 10 bases identical to TRBD1. Germline CDR1 reads MDHEN; CDR2 reads SYDVKM. The CDR3 is 20 amino acids. V shed 4 bases and J 1 base; nucleotides not matched to a gene: 19.

The chain is built from TRBV7-3 and TRBJ2-1, with 10 bases matching TRBD1. CDR1 is SGHTA and CDR2 is FQGTGA in the germline V gene. This CDR3 is 15 amino acids long. With 0 bases clipped from V and 10 bases from J, the junction kept 6 bases outside the gene matches. This CDR3 reads CASSLTRGTGEEQFF. DNA for the CDR3: TGTGCCAGCAGCTTAACTCGGGGGACAGGGGAAGAGCAGTTCTTC.

This rearrangement joins TRBV5-1 to TRBJ1-6, with unresolved D. The germline gives CDR1 SGHRS, CDR2 YFSETQ. The V end was cut by 2 bases, the J end by 14 bases, with 11 bases between. The CDR3 is 12 residues long. The CDR3 region is CASSFDWVTLHF. The CDR3 region has the DNA TGCGCCAGCAGCTTCGACTGGGTCACCCTCCACTTT. The whole variable domain, remainder taken from reference TRBV5-1 and TRBJ1-6, is KAGVTQTPRYLIKTRGQQVTLSCSPISGHRSVSWYQQTPGQGLQFLFEYFSETQRNKGNFPGRFSGRQFSNSRSEMNVSTLELGDSALYLCASSFDWVTLHFGNGTRLTVT.

The gene calls are TRBV4-1 and TRBJ1-4, with 7 positions matching TRBD1. The ends lost 3 bases at V and 1 base at J; junction bases unmatched: 8. CDR1 and CDR2 from the germline V gene are MGHRA and YSYEKL. This CDR3 has 17 residues. The CDR3 DNA sequence: TGCGCCAGCAGCCACCTACTTAGGGGGCGAACTAATGAAAAACTGTTTTTT. Amino acid sequence: CASSHLLRGRTNEKLFF.

This rearrangement joins TRBV28 to TRBJ2-1; a possible D gene is TRBD2 (5 bases). Trimming cost V 9 bases and J 0 bases, with 27 bases left between them. The CDR3 is made up of 19 amino acids. CDR1 is MDHEN and CDR2 is SYDVKM in the germline V gene. Written as DNA, the CDR3 is TGTGCCAGTAATGTCCGGCCGTTCGGGGTTCGAGCCTCCTACAATGAGCAGTTCTTC. Residues: CASNVRPFGVRASYNEQFF.

This sequence joins TRBV21-1 and TRBJ1-6; the table's D call TRBD1 went unverified against the DNA. TRBV21-1 constitutes a pseudogene. CDR3 length: 14 residues. CDR3 sequence reads: CASSKSVNNSPLHF. The DNA for the CDR3 is TGTGCCAGCAGCAAATCAGTGAATAATTCACCCCTCCACTTT.

The chain combines TRBV5-1 with TRBJ2-3; 10 positions agree with TRBD2. Trimming removed 2 bases from V and 4 bases from J; junction bases left unmatched: 1. The CDR3 is made up of 14 amino acids. Germline V gene data show CDR1 as SGHRS and CDR2 as YFSETQ. The CDR3 is CASSLGTSADTQYF. CDR3 in DNA: TGCGCCAGCAGCTTAGGGACTAGCGCAGATACGCAGTATTTT.

J is TRBJ2-2 and V is TRBV15, with no clear D. CDR1 is LNHNV and CDR2 is YYDKDF in the germline V gene (reference sequence). V was cut by 2 bases and J by 4 bases, with 5 bases left in between. The length of the CDR3 is 13 residues. The CDR3 sequence is CATSRPVTGELFF. In DNA, the CDR3 is TGTGCCACCAGCAGACCGGTCACCGGGGAGCTGTTTTTT.

For this clone: The germline gene is not matched at one end of the junction; a read error may be the cause. The chain couples TRBV18 to TRBJ2-5; no definite D call. Per germline, CDR1 KGHSH and CDR2 LQKENI. There are 13 residues in the CDR3. CDR3 coding DNA: TGTGTCAGCTCACCAGCATCCGAAGAGGCCCAGTACTTC. It yields the protein CVSSPASEEAQYF.

This chain joins TRBV7-2 and TRBJ2-5, with D possibly TRBD2 on 5 matching bases. CDR1 and CDR2 (germline): SGHTA, FQGNSA. The CDR3 contains 15 residues. Trimming removed 1 base at V and 11 bases at J, with 20 bases between. The CDR3 sequence is CASSLVRLDYDEQYF. In DNA form, the CDR3 reads TGTGCCAGCAGCTTAGTGCGCCTAGACTACGATGAGCAGTACTTC.

The chain has TRBV27 and TRBJ2-2; D not resolved. V was cut by 0 bases and J by 0 bases, with 5 bases left in between. This CDR3 spans 15 amino acids. Germline-derived CDR1 and CDR2 are MNHEY and SMNVEV (reference sequence). The CDR3 protein is CASSLSGTNTGELFF. The CDR3 DNA follows: TGTGCCAGCAGTTTATCGGGGACGAACACCGGGGAGCTGTTTTTT.

V is TRBV6-5 and J is TRBJ2-1, with no clear D. Per the germline V gene, CDR1 is MNHEY and CDR2 is SVGAGI. The length of the CDR3 is 15 residues. The ends were cut back, 7 bases at V and 2 bases at J, with 15 bases in the middle. The chain's CDR3 is CASNGRIRPYNEQFF. CDR3 DNA: TGTGCCAGCAACGGGCGGATCAGGCCCTACAATGAGCAGTTCTTC.

This chain joins TRBV7-6 and TRBJ2-3; 7 bases line up with TRBD2. Germline loops: CDR1 SGHVS, CDR2 FNYEAQ. This CDR3 region has 16 residues. V was pared by 3 bases and J by 2 bases, with 8 bases of the junction left unmatched. CDR3 sequence: CASSFLADGTTDTQYF. The CDR3 nucleotides are TGTGCCAGCAGCTTTCTAGCGGATGGGACCACAGATACGCAGTATTTT.

This rearrangement joins TRBV28 to TRBJ2-1; 7 bases line up with TRBD2. Germline assignment: CDR1 MDHEN and CDR2 SYDVKM. V lost 10 bases and J lost 3; bases outside the gene matches: 12. The CDR3 has 15 residues. In DNA form, the CDR3 reads TGTGCCATCTCCCCGCTAGCGGATGACTACAATGAGCAGTTCTTC. Its protein is CAISPLADDYNEQFF.

Sample share makes this clone medium-sized. One junction end does not reproduce the germline sequence, and a read error may be involved. J is TRBJ1-4 and V is TRBV18; a weak D match, TRBD1 (6 bases). The CDR3 totals 16 residues. Germline-derived CDR1 and CDR2 are KGHSH and LQKENI. CDR3 sequence: CASSPSLGATTEKLFF. The CDR3 bases are TGTGCCAGCTCACCGTCTCTGGGGGCCACTACTGAAAAACTGTTTTTT.

The gene calls are TRBV19 and TRBJ1-5; 10 nucleotides agree with TRBD1. Germline trimming cut 0 bases from V and 4 bases from J; bases unmatched to any gene: 6. The CDR3 totals 17 residues. Germline CDR1 is LNHDA and CDR2 is SQIVND (reference sequence). The CDR3 nucleotides read TGTGCCAGTAGTATAGAATCCGGGACAGGGGTAAATCAGCCCCAGCATTTT. It specifies CASSIESGTGVNQPQHF. The entire variable domain, with the rest obtained from reference TRBV19 and TRBJ1-5, is as follows: DGGITQSPKYLFRKEGQNVTLSCEQNLNHDAMYWYRQDPGQGLRLIYYSQIVNDFQKGDIAEGYSVSREKKESFPLTVTSAQKNPTAFYLCASSIESGTGVNQPQHFGDGTRLSIL.

The chain recombines TRBV19 with TRBJ1-5; 7 bases map to TRBD1. Trimming took 3 bases from V and 4 from J; bases not matched to a gene: 9. CDR3 length: 16 amino acids. CDR1 and CDR2 from the germline V gene are LNHDA and SQIVND (reference sequence). CDR3 residues: CASSMFLTGWNQPQHF. For the CDR3, the DNA is TGTGCCAGTAGTATGTTTCTGACAGGGTGGAATCAGCCCCAGCATTTT.

The rearrangement joins TRBV28 to TRBJ1-5; D gene unclear. The CDR3 is made up of 14 amino acids. Germline values: CDR1 MDHEN, CDR2 SYDVKM. The V gene lost 2 bases and the J gene lost 4 bases, with 9 bases spanning the gap. In DNA, the CDR3 is TGTGCCAGCAGTTTACACATGGGGAATCAGCCCCAGCATTTT. Translation: CASSLHMGNQPQHF.

This clone was counted a single time. The chain joins TRBV9 to TRBJ2-2, with D unclear. There are 13 residues in the CDR3. V lost 5 bases to trimming and J lost 0 bases, with 5 bases between them. From germline, CDR1 is SGDLS and CDR2 YYNGEE. The CDR3 DNA reads as TGTGCCAGCAGGGCGGCGAACACCGGGGAGCTGTTTTTT. Encoded protein: CASRAANTGELFF.

The genes are TRBV28 and TRBJ1-5; 7 bases align to TRBD1. Unmatched junction bases numbered 3, after V lost 6 bases and J lost 7 bases. Germline CDR1 MDHEN, CDR2 SYDVKM. CDR3 length: 12 residues. The CDR3 here is CASRRTGQPQHF. CDR3 nucleotides: TGTGCCAGCAGACGGACAGGCCAGCCCCAGCATTTT.

The chain employs TRBV28 and TRBJ2-7; TRBD2 matches 8 bases. V lost 6 bases to trimming and J lost 7 bases; unmatched junction nucleotides: 14. CDR1 and CDR2 (germline): MDHEN, SYDVKM. The CDR3 is 15 residues long. CDR3 bases: TGTGCCAGCAGCACTCCCGGGGGACTAGTGAGGGAGCAGTACTTC. Its translation is CASSTPGGLVREQYF.

This chain joins TRBV15 and TRBJ2-7; 12 nucleotides line up with TRBD2. The CDR3 is made up of 16 amino acids. Per germline, CDR1 LNHNV and CDR2 YYDKDF (reference sequence). V was clipped by 1 base and J by 7 bases; unmatched bases: 8. The CDR3 protein is CATSRGGGLAGGEQYF. In nucleotides, the CDR3 is TGTGCCACCAGCAGAGGAGGGGGGCTAGCGGGAGGGGAGCAGTACTTC.

The genes are TRBV6-1 and TRBJ1-1; D gene unclear. Trimming pared 2 bases from V and 1 base from J, leaving 8 bases between. Germline loops: CDR1 MNHNS, CDR2 SASEGT. The CDR3 consists of 14 residues. CDR3 sequence: CASSELAGNTEAFF. The CDR3 region has the DNA TGTGCCAGCAGTGAATTGGCAGGGAACACTGAAGCTTTCTTT.

The J gene is TRBJ2-2, the V gene TRBV14; 7 bases are shared with TRBD2. The CDR3 spans 18 residues. The V and J ends lost 1 base and 5 bases, in that order; junction bases with no gene match: 13. The V gene's germline CDR1 is SGHDN and CDR2 FVKESK. CDR3 residues: CASSQGGLLGDYTGELFF. The CDR3 DNA reads as TGTGCCAGCAGCCAAGGGGGACTACTCGGCGATTATACCGGGGAGCTGTTTTTT.

The genes are TRBV5-6 and TRBJ2-7; D is perhaps TRBD1 (6 bases). The CDR3 loop spans 14 amino acids. Trimming cost V 0 bases and J 3 bases, with 10 bases left between them. In germline, CDR1 is SGHDT, CDR2 YYEEEE. The CDR3 loop is CASSLGQVYYEQYF. CDR3 nucleotide sequence: TGTGCCAGCAGCTTGGGACAGGTCTACTACGAGCAGTACTTC.

The chain couples TRBV7-3 to TRBJ1-1; perhaps TRBD1 as D (6 bases). The germline CDR1 and CDR2 sequences are SGHTA and FQGTGA. CDR3 length: 16 residues. With 2 bases removed from V and 1 base from J, the gap between germline ends came to 14 bases. CDR3 in DNA: TGTGCCAGCAGCTTATGCTGGACAGTTACGAACACTGAAGCTTTCTTT. Its translation: CASSLCWTVTNTEAFF. Full variable domain (remainder filled in from reference TRBV7-3 and TRBJ1-1): GAGVSQTPSNKVTEKGKYVELRCDPISGHTALYWYRQSLGQGPEFLIYFQGTGAADDSGLPNDRFFAVRPEGSVSTLKIQRTERGDSAVYLCASSLCWTVTNTEAFFGQGTRLTVV.

This clone was seen just once. The genes are TRBV27 and TRBJ2-1; 9 bases are shared with TRBD2. The CDR3 is 20 amino acids. With V trimmed by 5 bases and J by 0 bases, 17 bases remained unmatched. Germline V gene data show CDR1 as MNHEY and CDR2 as SMNVEV (reference sequence). CDR3 nucleotide sequence: TGTGCCAGCAGTATGTACCGGAGACTAGCGGTTATGAGCTCCTACAATGAGCAGTTCTTC. This codes for CASSMYRRLAVMSSYNEQFF.